Below, 2 T cell receptor beta chains from the same sample are listed, as sequenced in a study of blood T cell repertoires in COVID-19. Produced via immunoSEQ multiplex PCR; TCRdb's table is partial and in-frame only. The repertoire holds 150,000 to 200,000 clones, more than 85% seen once, with roughly 7% in the top ten. Sequenced material: peripheral blood. The receptors were gathered from a woman aged 80 or over in a cohort sampled during active or convalescent COVID-19.

V is TRBV7-9 and J is TRBJ2-7; TRBD1 matches 10 bases. The V and J ends lost 1 base and 6 bases, in that order; junction bases with no gene match: 6. The CDR3 has 15 residues. CDR1 and CDR2 from the germline V gene are SEHNR and FQNEAQ (reference sequence). CDR3 amino acids: CASSLGYGTGVEQYV. The CDR3 bases are TGTGCCAGCAGCTTAGGCTACGGGACAGGGGTCGAGCAGTACGTC.

V usage is TRBV6-4 and J usage is TRBJ2-1, with D perhaps TRBD1 (6 bases). CDR1 is MRHNA, CDR2 SNTAGT, per germline. CDR3 size: 17 residues. Trimming took 0 bases from V and 1 from J, leaving 13 bases between them. The CDR3 DNA sequence: TGTGCCAGCAGTGACTCTCGAGGGGGTCAGTCCTACAATGAGCAGTTCTTC. This encodes CASSDSRGGQSYNEQFF.